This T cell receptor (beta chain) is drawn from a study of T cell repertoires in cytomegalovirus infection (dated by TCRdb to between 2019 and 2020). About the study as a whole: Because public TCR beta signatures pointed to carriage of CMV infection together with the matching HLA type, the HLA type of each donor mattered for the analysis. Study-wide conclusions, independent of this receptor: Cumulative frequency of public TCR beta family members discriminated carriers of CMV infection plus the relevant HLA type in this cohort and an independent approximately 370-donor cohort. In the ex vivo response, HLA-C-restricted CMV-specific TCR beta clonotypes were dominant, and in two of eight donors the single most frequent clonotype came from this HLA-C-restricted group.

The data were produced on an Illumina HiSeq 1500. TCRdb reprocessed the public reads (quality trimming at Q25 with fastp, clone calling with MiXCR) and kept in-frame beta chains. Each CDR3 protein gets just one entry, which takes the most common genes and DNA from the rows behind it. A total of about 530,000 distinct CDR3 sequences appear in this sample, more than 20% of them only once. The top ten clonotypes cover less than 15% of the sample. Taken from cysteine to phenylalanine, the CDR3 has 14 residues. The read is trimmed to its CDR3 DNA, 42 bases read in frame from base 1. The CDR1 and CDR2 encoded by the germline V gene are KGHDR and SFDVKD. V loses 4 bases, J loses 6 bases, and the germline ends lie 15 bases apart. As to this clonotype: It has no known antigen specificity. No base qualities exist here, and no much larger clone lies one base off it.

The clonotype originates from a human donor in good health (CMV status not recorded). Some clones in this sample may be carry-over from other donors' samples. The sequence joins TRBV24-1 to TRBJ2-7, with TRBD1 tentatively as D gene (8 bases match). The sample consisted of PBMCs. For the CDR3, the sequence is CATSEVDREGEQYF. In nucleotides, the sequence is TGTGCCACCAGTGAAGTGGACAGGGAGGGCGAGCAGTACTTC.